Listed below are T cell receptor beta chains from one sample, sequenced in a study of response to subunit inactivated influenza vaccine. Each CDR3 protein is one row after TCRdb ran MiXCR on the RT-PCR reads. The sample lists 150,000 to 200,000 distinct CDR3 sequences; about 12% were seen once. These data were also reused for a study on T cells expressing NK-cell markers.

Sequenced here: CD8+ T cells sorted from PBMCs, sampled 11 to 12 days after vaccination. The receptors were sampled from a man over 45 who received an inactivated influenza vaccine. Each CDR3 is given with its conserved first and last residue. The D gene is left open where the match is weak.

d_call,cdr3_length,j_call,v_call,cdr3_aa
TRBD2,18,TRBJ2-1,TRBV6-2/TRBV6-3,CASSLPGLAGSSYNEQFF
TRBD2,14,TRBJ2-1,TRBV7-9,CASSSGGLAAEQFF
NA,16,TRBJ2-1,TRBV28,CASSLVSDPVYNEQFF
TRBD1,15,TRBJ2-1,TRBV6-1,CASRPTGNYYNEQFF
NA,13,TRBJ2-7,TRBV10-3,CAISGDSTYEQYF
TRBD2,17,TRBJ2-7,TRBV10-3,CAISEFGKREVPYEQYF
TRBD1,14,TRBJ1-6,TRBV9,CASSETGSTSPLHF
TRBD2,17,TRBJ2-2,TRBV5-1,CASSWAIAGGPAGELFF
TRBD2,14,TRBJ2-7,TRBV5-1,CASSFSSGNYEQYF
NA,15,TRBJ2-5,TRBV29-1,CSVEILRGPQETQYF
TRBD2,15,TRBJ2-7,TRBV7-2,CASSAGTSRYYEQYF
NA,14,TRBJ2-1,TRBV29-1,CSAEDSQAYNEQFF
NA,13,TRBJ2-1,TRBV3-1,CASSQGASHEQFF